This paragraph reports one TCR beta chain. This clone's antigen is unknown. No base-level quality is on record; no much larger clone is a single base apart. This sample was taken from a study of blood T cell repertoires in COVID-19 (dated by TCRdb to the early 2020s). Regarding the complete study: The collaborator samples originated in the United States, Italy and Spain and spanned the acute and convalescent phases of COVID-19. Where available, HLA class I and class II types were taken from metadata supplied by the sample provider and were not determined by assay-based typing. The material from the prospective study consisted of cDNA or gDNA derived from T cells, B-cell-depleted T cells, or PBMCs. A de-identified subject ID, COVID-19 status, age in years and sex were almost always included in the sample metadata. A freely available public database, intended as a resource for researchers studying the immune response to SARS-CoV-2, is where the repertoires were released. The samples were drawn from the first 160 participants of the ongoing ImmuneRACE study and from some 1,300 subjects provided by 6 global collaborators. Subjects who had been exposed to COVID-19, were actively infected with it, or had recovered from it provided the deeply sampled blood TCRbeta repertoires that made up the dataset. Here is what the overall study found, with its caveats: How much clinical and demographic metadata was included differed by source and by participant, and the metadata was provided uncurated.

The cysteine opens and the phenylalanine closes a CDR3 of 17 amino acids. The CDR3 DNA has 51 bases and is translated from base 1. V lost 4 bases and J lost 0 bases, and the count of bases not matched to a germline gene is 7. According to the germline V gene (reference sequence), CDR1 reads SGHNT and CDR2 reads YYREEE. The immunoSEQ Assay, a bias-controlled multiplex PCR, was used to amplify TCRbeta CDR3 regions from genomic DNA. From the authors' description of their analysis: The number of nucleated cells in each sample was estimated by amplification of reference gene primers within the assay. To quantify the absolute abundance of each unique TCRbeta CDR3 rearrangement, sequence reads were collapsed and filtered. For each sample, productive Simpson clonality was calculated by taking the square root of Simpson's diversity index across productive rearrangements. This is the immuneACCESS table as TCRdb keeps it, with only in-frame sequences that have V and J called. A part of the clones is gone; compared with another copy, unresolved V genes explain less than half, and the rest is unexplained. That table is the source of V, J and clone size, and D and trimming were worked out from the DNA. The sample table shows about 200,000 clones, and approximately 86% are seen once. The ten largest clones take up under 0.95% of the sample.

One collaborating source in Seattle enrolled patients during active infection and followed them longitudinally through the course of disease. The collaborating institutions used their own protocols to collect whole blood in K2EDTA tubes. For TCRbeta analysis, collaborator samples were shipped as frozen whole blood, as isolated PBMCs, or as DNA extracted from either sample type. The specimen sequenced was peripheral blood. The sequence derives from a man aged 60-69 years with COVID-19, enrolled during active disease. The V and J segments used are TRBV5-4 and TRBJ1-3, with 10 bases aligning to TRBD1. The CDR3 region reads CASSPRDRGHSGNTIYF. The DNA sequence follows: TGTGCCAGCAGCCCCCGGGACAGGGGCCACTCTGGAAACACCATATATTTT. When the CDR3 is completed using the reference TRBV5-4 and TRBJ1-3 genes on either side, the full variable domain is ETGVTQSPTHLIKTRGQQVTLRCSSQSGHNTVSWYQQALGQGPQFIFQYYREEENGRGNFPPRFSGLQFPNYSSELNVNALELDDSALYLCASSPRDRGHSGNTIYFGEGSWLTVV.